The 7 T cell receptor beta chains below come from one sample, sequenced in a study of cytomegalovirus exposure and HLA in healthy donors. The PCR had 60 Vbeta and 13 Jbeta primers. Profiling relied on immunoSEQ multiplex PCR, and the TCRdb table lists in-frame clones only, not all of them. The sample data list around 130,000 clones. Material for sequencing was PBMCs. The receptors were gathered from a woman in her sixties or seventies in good health and CMV-seronegative.

The rearrangement links TRBV10-1 to TRBJ2-1; 7 bases map to TRBD2. The CDR3 covers 17 residues. J gave up 2 bases and V 3 bases, and 10 bases lay outside the gene matches. Germline V gene sequence: CDR1 WNHNN, CDR2 SYGVQD (reference sequence). The CDR3 DNA reads TGCGCCAGCAGTGACTCGAGTCGGGGGGACCCCTACAATGAGCAGTTCTTC. Protein sequence: CASSDSSRGDPYNEQFF.

The chain uses TRBV5-1 and TRBJ2-7, with TRBD1 identical over 7 bases. Trimming cost V 4 bases and J 2 bases; bases outside gene matches: 6. The CDR3 totals 14 residues. The V gene's germline CDR1 is SGHRS and CDR2 YFSETQ. The CDR3 DNA follows: TGCGCCAGCAGCGGGGGACAGAGTACCTACGAGCAGTACTTC. It yields the protein CASSGGQSTYEQYF.

V usage is TRBV9 and J usage is TRBJ1-2; D unclear. The V gene's germline CDR1 is SGDLS and CDR2 YYNGEE. The CDR3 is 13 residues long. V was clipped by 5 bases and J by 8 bases, with 16 bases between them. The CDR3 DNA is TGTGCCAGCAGTGAGCAGACTACGAGGGGCTACACCTTC. It is translated as CASSEQTTRGYTF.

The rearrangement joins TRBV5-4 to TRBJ2-7; 7 nucleotides line up with TRBD2. CDR1 and CDR2 from the germline V gene are SGHNT and YYREEE (reference sequence). This CDR3 contains 14 residues. V trimming: 1 base; J trimming: 3 bases; junction bases outside the gene matches: 4. CDR3 nucleotides: TGTGCCAGCAGCTTGCATGCGGGAGTCTACGAGCAGTACTTC. It codes for CASSLHAGVYEQYF.

V and J are TRBV7-9 and TRBJ2-7, with 7 bases fitting TRBD1. Trimming cost V 2 bases and J 2 bases; bases outside gene matches: 0. The CDR3 contains 13 residues. Per germline, CDR1 SEHNR and CDR2 FQNEAQ (reference sequence). The CDR3 protein is CASSLTGAYEQYF. As DNA, the CDR3 is TGTGCCAGCAGCTTAACAGGGGCCTACGAGCAGTACTTC.

This rearrangement joins TRBV7-9 to TRBJ2-3; 12 bases map to TRBD1. The CDR3 extends over 16 amino acids. V trimming: 5 bases; J trimming: 2 bases; junction bases outside the gene matches: 5. CDR1 and CDR2 (germline): SEHNR, FQNEAQ (reference sequence). This CDR3 is CASSTGTGGNTDTQYF. CDR3 coding DNA: TGTGCCAGCAGCACGGGGACAGGGGGCAACACAGATACGCAGTATTTT. Variable domain in full (rest from reference TRBV7-9 and TRBJ2-3): DTGVSQNPRHKITKRGQNVTFRCDPISEHNRLYWYRQTLGQGPEFLTYFQNEAQLEKSRLLSDRFSAERPKGSFSTLEIQRTEQGDSAMYLCASSTGTGGNTDTQYFGPGTRLTVL.

The chain couples TRBV10-2 to TRBJ2-7; the match to TRBD2 covers 13 bases. The CDR3 extends over 13 amino acids. V dropped 10 bases and J dropped 6; count of bases not matched to a gene: 6. The germline gives CDR1 WSHSY, CDR2 SAAADI. The CDR3 nucleotides read TGCGCCACCCGGACTAGCGGGAGTCGCGAGCAGTACTTC. It codes for CATRTSGSREQYF.